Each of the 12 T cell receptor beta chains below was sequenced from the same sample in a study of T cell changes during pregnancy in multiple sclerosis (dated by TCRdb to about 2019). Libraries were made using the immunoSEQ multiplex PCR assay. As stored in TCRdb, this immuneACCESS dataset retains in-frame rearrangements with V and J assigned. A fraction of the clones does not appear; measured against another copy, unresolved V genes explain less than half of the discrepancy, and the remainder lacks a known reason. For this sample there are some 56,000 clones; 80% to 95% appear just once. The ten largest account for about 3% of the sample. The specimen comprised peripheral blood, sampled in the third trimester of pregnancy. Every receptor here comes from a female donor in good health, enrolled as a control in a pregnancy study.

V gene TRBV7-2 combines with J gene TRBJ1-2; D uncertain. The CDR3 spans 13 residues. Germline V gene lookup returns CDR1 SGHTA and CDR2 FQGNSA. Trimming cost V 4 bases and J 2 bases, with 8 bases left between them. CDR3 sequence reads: CASSSSGNYGYTF. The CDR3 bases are TGTGCCAGCAGCTCGTCGGGGAACTATGGCTACACCTTC.

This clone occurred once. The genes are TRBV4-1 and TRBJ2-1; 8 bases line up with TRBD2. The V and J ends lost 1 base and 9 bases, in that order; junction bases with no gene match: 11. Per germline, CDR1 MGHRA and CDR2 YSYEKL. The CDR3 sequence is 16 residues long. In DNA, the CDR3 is TGCGCCAGCAGCCAAGGTCCGTCTAGCGGGTCAGGTGAGCAGTTCTTC. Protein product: CASSQGPSSGSGEQFF.

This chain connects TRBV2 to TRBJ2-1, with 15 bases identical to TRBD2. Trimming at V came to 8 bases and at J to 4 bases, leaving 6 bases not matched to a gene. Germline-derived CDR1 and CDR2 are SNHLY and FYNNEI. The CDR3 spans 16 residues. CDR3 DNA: TGTGCCAGCCAACGGACTAGCGGGGGGGCGTACAATGAGCAGTTCTTC. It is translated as CASQRTSGGAYNEQFF.

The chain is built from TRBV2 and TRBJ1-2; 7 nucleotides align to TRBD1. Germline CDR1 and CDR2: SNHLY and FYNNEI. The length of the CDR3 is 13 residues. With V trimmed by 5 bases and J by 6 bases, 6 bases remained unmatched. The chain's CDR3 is CASSRQGHNGYTF. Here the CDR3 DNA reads TGTGCCAGCAGTAGACAGGGCCACAATGGCTACACCTTC.

CDR3 nucleotide sequence: TGCGCCAGCAGCCTTAGGTTAGCGGACTCCTACAATGAGCAGTTCTTC. It specifies CASSLRLADSYNEQFF. V usage is TRBV4-3 and J usage is TRBJ2-1, with D possibly matching TRBD2 (6 bases). V lost 4 bases and J lost 0, with 13 bases in between. The germline V gene encodes CDR1 LGHNA and CDR2 YSLEER. The CDR3 has 16 residues.

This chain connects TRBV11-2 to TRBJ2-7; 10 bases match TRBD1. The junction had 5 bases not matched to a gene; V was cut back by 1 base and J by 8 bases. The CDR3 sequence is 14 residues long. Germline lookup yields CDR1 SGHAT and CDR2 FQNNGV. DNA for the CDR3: TGTGCCAGCAGCTTAGTGGGGACAGGGGCCAAGCAGTACTTC. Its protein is CASSLVGTGAKQYF.

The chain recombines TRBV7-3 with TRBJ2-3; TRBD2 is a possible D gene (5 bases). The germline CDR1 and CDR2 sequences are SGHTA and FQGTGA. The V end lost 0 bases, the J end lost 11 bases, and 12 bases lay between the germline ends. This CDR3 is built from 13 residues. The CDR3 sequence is CASSLTKGGWQYF. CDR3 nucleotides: TGTGCCAGCAGCTTAACGAAAGGCGGGTGGCAGTATTTT. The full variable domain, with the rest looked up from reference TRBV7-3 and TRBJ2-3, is GAGVSQTPSNKVTEKGKYVELRCDPISGHTALYWYRQSLGQGPEFLIYFQGTGAADDSGLPNDRFFAVRPEGSVSTLKIQRTERGDSAVYLCASSLTKGGWQYFGPGTRLTVL.

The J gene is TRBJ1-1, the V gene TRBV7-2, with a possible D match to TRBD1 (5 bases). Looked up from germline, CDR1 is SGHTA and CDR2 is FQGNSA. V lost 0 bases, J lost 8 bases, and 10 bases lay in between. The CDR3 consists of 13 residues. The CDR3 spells CASSLAGAREAFF. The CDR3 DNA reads TGTGCCAGCAGCTTAGCAGGGGCGCGAGAAGCTTTCTTT.

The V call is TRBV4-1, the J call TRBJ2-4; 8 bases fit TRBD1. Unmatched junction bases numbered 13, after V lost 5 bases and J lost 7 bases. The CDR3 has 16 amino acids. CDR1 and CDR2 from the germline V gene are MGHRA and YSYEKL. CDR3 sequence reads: CASSGGAVDRGNIQYF. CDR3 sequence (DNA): TGCGCCAGCAGCGGGGGAGCGGTTGACAGGGGCAACATTCAGTACTTC.

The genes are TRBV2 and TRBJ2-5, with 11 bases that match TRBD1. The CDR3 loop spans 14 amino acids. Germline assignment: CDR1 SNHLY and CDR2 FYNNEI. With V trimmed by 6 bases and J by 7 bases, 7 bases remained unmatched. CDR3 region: CASSHPGQGVTQYF. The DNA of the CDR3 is TGTGCCAGCAGCCATCCGGGACAGGGGGTGACCCAGTACTTC. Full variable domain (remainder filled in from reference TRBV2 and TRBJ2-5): EPEVTQTPSHQVTQMGQEVILRCVPISNHLYFYWYRQILGQKVEFLVSFYNNEISEKSEIFDDQFSVERPDGSNFTLKIRSTKLEDSAMYFCASSHPGQGVTQYFGPGTRLLVL.

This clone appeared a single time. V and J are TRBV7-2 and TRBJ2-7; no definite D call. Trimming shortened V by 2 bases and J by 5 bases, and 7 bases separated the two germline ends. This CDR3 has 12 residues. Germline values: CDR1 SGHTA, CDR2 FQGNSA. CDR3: CASSLFGHEQYF. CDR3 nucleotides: TGTGCCAGCAGCTTATTTGGGCACGAGCAGTACTTC.

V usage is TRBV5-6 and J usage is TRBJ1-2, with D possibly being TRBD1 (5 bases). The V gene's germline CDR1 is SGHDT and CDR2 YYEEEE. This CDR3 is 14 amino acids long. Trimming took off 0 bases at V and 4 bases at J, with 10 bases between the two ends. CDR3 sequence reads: CASSLAWGGYGYTF. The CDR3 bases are TGTGCCAGCAGCTTGGCCTGGGGGGGCTATGGCTACACCTTC.